The clone carrying this T cell receptor (beta chain) was detected only once. Its target is not known. Assay used: immunoSEQ multiplex PCR; TCRdb lists only in-frame clones, some missing. The table has around 95,000 clones, around 90% seen once. Trimming left V 3 bases short and J 7 bases short, with 10 bases between. CDR1 is SGHAT, CDR2 FQNNGV, per germline. The CDR3 has 12 amino acids. This sample is drawn from a study of identifying expanded T cells in peripheral blood. General study findings and limits: Over two and four weeks, about 17 and 20 clones changed, versus more than 1 between replicates. Across healthy donors, higher total template counts meant significantly greater roughly two-week count variance.

Sequencing input: blood. This sequence joins TRBV11-2 and TRBJ2-7; tentatively, D is TRBD2 (5 bases). The clonotype comes from a person aged 18 to 69 in good health. This chain's CDR3 is CASSLDWTEQYF. CDR3 coding DNA: TGTGCCAGCAGCTTGGACTGGACGGAGCAGTACTTC. The variable domain in full, completed from reference TRBV11-2 and TRBJ2-7, reads EAGVAQSPRYKIIEKRQSVAFWCNPISGHATLYWYQQILGQGPKLLIQFQNNGVVDDSQLPKDRFSAERLKGVDSTLKIQPAKLEDSAVYLCASSLDWTEQYFGPGTRLTVT.